This T cell receptor (beta chain) is from a study of blood T cells in healthy people across ages (dated by TCRdb to about 2015). Describing the broader study: In model experiments, roughly one uniquely barcoded TCR beta cDNA molecule per two T cells was captured by template switching. For two donors (one aged 18 to 29 and one aged 80 or older), the study analyzed two additional independent replicas of 1 million unique cDNA reads from the same blood draw. Donors were grouped into four age groups: young (average about 15 years), middle-aged (roughly 40), aged (around 56) and long-lived (around 80). The study measured age-related changes in TCR beta repertoire diversity using deep sequencing normalized with unique cDNA molecular identifiers.

Libraries were built with 5' RACE. The data were produced on an Illumina HiSeq 2500. A second roughly 6 to 11 cycle PCR used a sample-barcoded 5' primer and a J-beta primer mix. A unique molecular identifier was introduced onto each TCR beta cDNA molecule by a template-switch 5' adaptor carrying 12 random nucleotides. Each sample yielded at least 3 million CDR3-containing paired-end reads. First-strand cDNA synthesis was performed from all RNA using the Mint cDNA synthesis kit, with priming by a TRBC-specific oligonucleotide. After uracil-DNA glycosylase treatment, a first 18-cycle PCR used universal primers M1SS and BC2_uni_R on all cDNA. The paper's data handling went like this. For normalization, 1 million high-quality reads, each with a distinct molecular identifier, were randomly selected from each sample. Instead of being binned into consensus sequences, reads that shared molecular identifiers were thrown out. MiTCR, run with a Q25 quality threshold and the strictest error-elimination algorithm, handled CDR3 identification, clonotype clustering and error correction. A nonparametric unseen species model with Euler transformation was used to estimate a lower bound on total TCR beta diversity. Clones were called with MiXCR by TCRdb after fastp trimmed the public reads at Q25, and only in-frame beta chains were retained. Entries are consolidated by CDR3 protein sequence, retaining the most common genes and DNA. The V and J calls were determined by TCRdb, not by the authors. This sample lists 800,000 to 950,000 distinct CDR3 sequences; around 29% were detected once. Roughly 10% of the sample is taken by the ten largest.

Spanning cysteine to phenylalanine, the CDR3 consists of 15 amino acids. The retained sequence is limited to the CDR3, 45 bases, with the frame set at the first base. Reading the germline V gene gives CDR1 KGHDR and CDR2 SFDVKD. The junction shows trimming of 2 bases on V and 2 bases on J, and the gene matches do not reach 3 bases of it. Study-level results and caveats: Compared with the aged group, more naive CD4+ T cells, fewer expanded clones and increased TCR diversity were shown by the long-lived group, suggesting age selection. Bulk unsorted PBMC profiling prevented conclusive comparison of naive and antigen-experienced compartments. Because donor CMV infection status was unknown, age-related changes in expanded clonotypes were potentially confounded. Estimates of total diversity based on one million sequenced T cells were regarded as lower bounds and as underestimates. As age increased, observed TCR beta diversity per million T cells dropped in a roughly linear way, and a significant reduction was already evident by age approximately 40. A strong correlation was found between observed TCR beta diversity and the percentage of naive T cells measured by flow cytometry.

Donors were 39 systemically healthy Caucasian individuals from Russia aged 6 to 90 years. Each donor gave approximately 9.3 milliliters of peripheral blood, collected into EDTA-treated Vacutainer tubes. Ficoll-Paque density-gradient centrifugation was used to isolate PBMCs, with at least 7 million obtained per sample. Trizol reagent was used to extract total RNA from PBMCs, with at least 5 micrograms per sample. Naive CD45RAhigh/CD27high T cell percentages were measured by flow cytometry on a PBMC aliquot from every donor. In its sample, this clonotype was seen many times. Its antigen specificity is not known. No qualities accompany the bases; no much larger clone lies one base away. This sample was also put to use in a study of T cells of mothers and their children. That second publication adds: Nine systemically healthy Caucasian individuals served as donors, namely three mothers together with their six children. cDNA synthesis consumed the entire amount of extracted RNA, loaded at approximately 1.5 ug RNA in each 15 ul reaction. Sample barcodes and 2-4 random nucleotides were added via the M1S primer in the second PCR. More than 9 million TCR beta CDR3 reads were obtained from each mother, and roughly 3 million reads were obtained from each child. Thymic selection similarly shapes TCR recombination output in related and unrelated pairs, with minor effect from inherited differences. Related mother-child pairs always showed normalized repertoire overlap that was slightly higher than in unrelated mother-child pairs, though the difference was never significant. With a sensitivity of about 100 clones per million clonotypes, no persistent microchimeric T cell clones were detected. Deep NGS was used in the study to compare the TCR beta repertoires of mothers and children and to look for features that separate related mother-child pairs from unrelated individuals. Mothers averaged roughly 40 +/- 4 years of age and children averaged about 10 +/- 4 years. After adapter ligation with NEBNext reagents, the libraries were sequenced on Illumina HiSeq 2000 with 100+100 nt paired-end reads. Mother and child libraries were prepared a month apart and sequenced in separate runs to prevent cross-contamination. Between roughly 500,000 and 2,100,000 distinct TCR beta clonotypes were identified per donor. Naive TCR beta clonotypes were estimated from low-frequency clonotypes matched to each donor's FACS-determined naive share, without sorting.

The chain is encoded by TRBV24-1 joined to TRBJ2-3; TRBD1 lines up with 7 middle nucleotides. This TCR derives from a middle-aged woman in good health. Sequencing was performed on blood. The DNA is as follows: TGTGCCACCAGTGATTCGGGACAGAACACAGATACGCAGTATTTT. Translated, it gives CATSDSGQNTDTQYF.